What follows are 23 T cell receptor beta chains derived from one specimen sequenced in a study of T cells in Graves' hyperthyroidism and ophthalmopathy. Amplification of TCR beta CDR3 regions used RNA as the template. An initial round of RT-PCR targeting the TCR CDR3 relied on the HTBI primer set. From the multiplex PCR reads, TCRdb called clonotypes with MiXCR, one entry per CDR3 protein. The sample comprises hundreds of thousands of distinct CDR3 sequences, roughly 15% of which are singletons, and roughly 10% rests with the top ten. The sequenced sample was blood. The receptors originated from a young woman with Graves' hyperthyroidism.

This clonotype was counted ten times or more. V usage is TRBV2 and J usage is TRBJ2-7, with D perhaps matching TRBD2 (5 bases). The V end lost 3 bases, the J end lost 0 bases, and 9 bases lay between the germline ends. This CDR3 contains 14 residues. The germline V gene encodes CDR1 SNHLY and CDR2 FYNNEI. The CDR3 region has the DNA TGTGCCAGCAGTGAGGACTCGTCCTCCTACGAGCAGTACTTC. It codes for CASSEDSSSYEQYF.

This clonotype came up many times. This sequence joins TRBV20-1 and TRBJ2-4; D not certain. Germline V gene data show CDR1 as DFQATT and CDR2 as SNEGSKA (reference sequence). The germline V and J ends were trimmed by 5 bases and 0 bases, with 11 bases remaining between them. The CDR3 length is 14 residues. The CDR3 DNA is TGCAGTGCTGAAACACAGCTAGCCAAAAACATTCAGTACTTC. Protein sequence: CSAETQLAKNIQYF.

This clonotype was counted at least ten times. The V call is TRBV7-9, the J call TRBJ1-1; possible D gene TRBD1, 5 bases. CDR3 size: 13 residues. The germline V and J ends were trimmed by 10 bases and 5 bases, with 17 bases remaining between them. Germline V gene lookup returns CDR1 SEHNR and CDR2 FQNEAQ (reference sequence). In DNA form, the CDR3 reads TGTGCCACTCAGGGTTTTGTGGGGACTGAAGCTTTCTTT. It yields the protein CATQGFVGTEAFF.

This clonotype was recorded many times. V and J are TRBV12-3 or TRBV12-4 and TRBJ2-3, with 13 nucleotides matching TRBD2. With 9 bases clipped from V and 4 bases from J, the junction kept 7 bases outside the gene matches. This CDR3 contains 15 residues. The CDR3 loop is CASKLAGGPADTQYF. CDR3 nucleotide sequence: TGTGCCAGTAAACTAGCGGGAGGGCCGGCAGATACGCAGTATTTT.

This clonotype was seen a handful of times. This chain links TRBV4-3 with TRBJ2-7, with 7 bases lining up with TRBD1. The CDR3 has 15 amino acids. V lost 4 bases and J lost 2; bases outside the gene matches: 8. Germline lookup yields CDR1 LGHNA and CDR2 YSLEER. The CDR3 loop reads CASSRITGVPYEQYF. The CDR3 nucleotides are TGCGCCAGCAGCCGAATAACAGGGGTTCCCTACGAGCAGTACTTC.

This clonotype was seen many times. This chain joins TRBV28 and TRBJ2-6, with 7 bases fitting TRBD1. Losses at the gene ends were 5 bases for V and 0 bases for J; bases not matched to a gene: 4. This CDR3 contains 16 residues. From germline, CDR1 is MDHEN and CDR2 SYDVKM. CDR3 residues: CASSQDRYSGANVLTF. CDR3 coding DNA: TGTGCCAGCAGTCAGGACAGGTACTCTGGGGCCAACGTCCTGACTTTC. The full variable domain, its missing parts supplied by reference TRBV28 and TRBJ2-6, is DVKVTQSSRYLVKRTGEKVFLECVQDMDHENMFWYRQDPGLGLRLIYFSYDVKMKEKGDIPEGYSVSREKKERFSLILESASTNQTSMYLCASSQDRYSGANVLTFGAGSRLTVL.

The chain has TRBV7-9 and TRBJ1-4; 9 bases map to TRBD1. This CDR3 is 18 amino acids long. Germline V CDR1 and CDR2: SEHNR, FQNEAQ (reference sequence). V gave up 1 base and J gave up 0 bases; unmatched junction bases: 6. The CDR3: CASSLGQGGVTTNEKLFF. The DNA for the CDR3 is TGTGCCAGCAGCTTAGGACAGGGGGGAGTTACAACTAATGAAAAACTGTTTTTT.

The table lists this clonotype with many counts. The chain links TRBV27 to TRBJ1-1; weak D call: TRBD1 (6 bases). Germline V gene lookup returns CDR1 MNHEY and CDR2 SMNVEV (reference sequence). V gave up 6 bases and J gave up 3 bases, with 11 bases separating them. The CDR3 contains 13 residues. The CDR3 is CASRDSIDTEAFF. The DNA for the CDR3 is TGTGCCAGCAGGGACAGTATAGACACTGAAGCTTTCTTT.

Ten or more counts support this clonotype. This sequence joins TRBV18 and TRBJ2-1, with D tentatively TRBD1 or TRBD2 (6 bases each). With 5 bases removed from V and 5 bases from J, the gap between germline ends came to 16 bases. The CDR3 totals 15 residues. Germline assignment: CDR1 KGHSH and CDR2 LQKENI. Here the CDR3 DNA reads TGTGCCAGCTCAAGGGGGGCGGGCCCAGACAATGAGCAGTTCTTC. Translation gives CASSRGAGPDNEQFF. Supplemented by reference TRBV18 and TRBJ2-1, the full variable domain reads NAGVMQNPRHLVRRRGQEARLRCSPMKGHSHVYWYRQLPEEGLKFMVYLQKENIIDESGMPKERFSAEFPKEGPSILRIQQVVRGDSAAYFCASSRGAGPDNEQFFGPGTRLTVL.

The table lists this clonotype with a few counts. This chain uses TRBV6-8 with TRBJ2-7; D perhaps matches TRBD1 (5 bases). The CDR3 runs to 12 residues. Germline assignment: CDR1 MNHGY and CDR2 SAAAGT. The V and J ends lost 9 bases and 0 bases respectively, with 9 bases between them. CDR3 sequence reads: CARIRDSYEQYF. CDR3 in DNA: TGTGCCAGGATCAGGGACTCCTACGAGCAGTACTTC.

The chain recombines TRBV12-3 or TRBV12-4 with TRBJ2-3; D may be TRBD1 or TRBD2 (5 bases each). Trimming took 4 bases from V and 0 from J, leaving 14 bases between them. The CDR3 is made up of 16 amino acids. CDR3 coding DNA: TGTGCCAGCAGTTCCGCTCGGGACCTTAGCACAGATACGCAGTATTTT. It codes for CASSSARDLSTDTQYF.

J is TRBJ2-2 and V is TRBV20-1; TRBD2 aligns across 12 bases. The germline gives CDR1 DFQATT, CDR2 SNEGSKA (reference sequence). CDR3 length: 16 residues. The trim removed 1 base at V and 3 bases at J, leaving 3 bases unmatched. This CDR3 reads CSARGLAGGDTGELFF. The CDR3 DNA sequence: TGCAGTGCTAGAGGCCTAGCGGGAGGGGACACCGGGGAGCTGTTTTTT.

This clonotype has a count of ten or more. The V call is TRBV5-5, the J call TRBJ1-1; a weak D match, TRBD1 (6 bases). The V gene lost 3 bases and the J gene lost 0 bases, with 9 bases spanning the gap. The length of the CDR3 is 14 residues. The germline V gene has CDR1 SGHKS and CDR2 YYEKEE (reference sequence). The CDR3 DNA reads TGTGCCAGCAGCTGGGACAACTTGAACACTGAAGCTTTCTTT. Encoded protein: CASSWDNLNTEAFF.

This clonotype was counted a single time. CDR3 region: CASRAGVQGEQFF. CDR3 DNA sequence: TGTGCCAGCAGGGCCGGGGTACAGGGTGAGCAGTTCTTC. The V gene is TRBV27, the J gene TRBJ2-1, with D possibly TRBD1 on 6 matching bases. Germline V CDR1 and CDR2: MNHEY, SMNVEV (reference sequence). The germline V and J ends were trimmed by 6 bases and 9 bases, with 15 bases remaining between them. The CDR3 loop spans 13 amino acids.

The chain carries TRBV28 and TRBJ2-7, with D perhaps assigned TRBD1 or TRBD2 (6 bases each). The CDR3 has 13 amino acids. Germline CDR1 reads MDHEN; CDR2 reads SYDVKM. V was trimmed by 7 bases and J by 5 bases, leaving 15 bases between them. The CDR3 bases are TGTGCCAGCAACCATCACGGGGGCCACGAGCAGTACTTC. This codes for CASNHHGGHEQYF.

This clonotype was counted only a few times. This rearrangement joins TRBV28 to TRBJ2-6; 7 bases match TRBD1. Germline loops: CDR1 MDHEN, CDR2 SYDVKM. CDR3 length: 18 residues. V shed 4 bases and J 0 bases; nucleotides not matched to a gene: 9. Here the CDR3 DNA reads TGTGCCAGCAGTTACGGGACAGTCGTCGGCTCTGGGGCCAACGTCCTGACTTTC. This sequence encodes CASSYGTVVGSGANVLTF.

This clonotype was seen at least ten times. V is TRBV2 and J is TRBJ2-1; 12 bases agree with TRBD2. The V segment lost 6 bases and the J segment 4 bases; nucleotides outside the gene matches: 10. The germline V gene encodes CDR1 SNHLY and CDR2 FYNNEI. The CDR3 totals 17 residues. The CDR3, as DNA: TGTGCCAGCAGCCCTCGACTTCTAGCGGGAGGGTACAATGAGCAGTTCTTC. This codes for CASSPRLLAGGYNEQFF. The full variable domain, with the rest looked up from reference TRBV2 and TRBJ2-1, is EPEVTQTPSHQVTQMGQEVILRCVPISNHLYFYWYRQILGQKVEFLVSFYNNEISEKSEIFDDQFSVERPDGSNFTLKIRSTKLEDSAMYFCASSPRLLAGGYNEQFFGPGTRLTVL.

The rearrangement joins TRBV9 to TRBJ2-7, with 13 bases lining up with TRBD2. The CDR3 is 15 amino acids. V shed 4 bases and J 7 bases; nucleotides not matched to a gene: 8. The germline V gene has CDR1 SGDLS and CDR2 YYNGEE. In DNA form, the CDR3 reads TGTGCCAGCAGCTATGGACTAGCGGGAGAATCTGAGCAGTACTTC. Protein: CASSYGLAGESEQYF.

This clonotype was counted many times. The V call is TRBV3-1, the J call TRBJ2-5; TRBD2 matches 11 bases. Trimming removed 2 bases from V and 1 base from J; junction bases left unmatched: 12. Per germline, CDR1 LGHDT and CDR2 YNNKEL (reference sequence). The CDR3 totals 19 residues. CDR3: CASSQPRPGLAGPQETQYF. CDR3 nucleotides: TGTGCCAGCAGCCAACCCCGCCCCGGACTAGCGGGCCCCCAAGAGACCCAGTACTTC.

The table lists this clonotype with many counts. The chain links TRBV10-3 to TRBJ1-4, with 8 bases lining up with TRBD1. The CDR3 runs to 16 residues. J was trimmed by 5 bases and V by 0 bases; bases with no gene match: 5. Germline-derived CDR1 and CDR2 are ENHRY and SYGVKD. The CDR3 bases are TGTGCCATCAGTGAGTCCAGGACAGGGCGGAATGAAAAACTGTTTTTT. This encodes CAISESRTGRNEKLFF.

This clonotype was counted only a few times. The genes are TRBV6-2 or TRBV6-3 and TRBJ1-2; perhaps TRBD1 as D (5 bases). The germline CDR1 and CDR2 sequences are MNHEY and SVGEGT. This CDR3 contains 14 residues. V lost 6 bases and J 2 bases, leaving 13 bases between the germline ends. DNA for the CDR3: TGTGCCAGCAGAACTATACGGGACAACTATGGCTACACCTTC. Encoded protein: CASRTIRDNYGYTF.

The chain joins TRBV13 to TRBJ2-4; no clear D. CDR1 and CDR2 (germline): PRHDT, FYEKMQ (reference sequence). CDR3 length equals 15 residues. V dropped 0 bases and J dropped 4 bases, with 10 bases sitting between them. The CDR3 loop reads CASSLGLYGKNIQYF. In DNA form, the CDR3 reads TGTGCCAGCAGCTTAGGCCTGTACGGAAAAAACATTCAGTACTTC.

The chain joins TRBV7-9 to TRBJ2-7; D is unclear. This CDR3 spans 13 amino acids. V lost 1 base to trimming and J lost 7 bases, with 11 bases between them. The V gene's germline CDR1 is SEHNR and CDR2 FQNEAQ (reference sequence). For the CDR3, the DNA is TGTGCCAGCAGCTTAGGATCAGCGAGGGAGCAGTACTTC. It yields the protein CASSLGSAREQYF.